A single T cell receptor beta chain is shown here with its context. This sample is drawn from a study of blood T cell repertoires in COVID-19. Study in general: T cells, B-cell-depleted T cells, or PBMCs supplied cDNA or gDNA.

Produced via immunoSEQ multiplex PCR; TCRdb's table is partial and in-frame only. This table holds approximately 150,000 clones, around four fifths found once. V was shortened by 2 bases and J by 0 bases, with 5 bases between the two germline ends. Germline V CDR1 and CDR2: MNHEY, SMNVEV (reference sequence). This CDR3 contains 15 residues. This clonotype originated in a woman of 80 years or more with COVID-19, enrolled during active disease. The sequencing input was peripheral blood. This chain uses TRBV27 with TRBJ2-6; D remains unclear. This chain's CDR3 is CASSLAGSGANVLTF. CDR3 DNA sequence: TGTGCCAGCAGTTTAGCCGGCTCTGGGGCCAACGTCCTGACTTTC.